This record concerns one TCR beta chain sequence. The antigen it recognizes is unknown. No base quality values were provided; no much bigger clone lies one nucleotide off. The data belong to a study of cytomegalovirus exposure and HLA in healthy donors (dated by TCRdb to 2015 to 2018). Study-wide context: An earlier analysis of approximately 640 of the donors reported about 250 Gb of sequence data and around 120 million unique TCR beta sequences from about 200 million T cells. Approximately 310 gigabases of sequencing data and 78 million or so unique TCR sequences were included in an early release covering about 700 HLA-typed donors. The genetic ancestry cluster associated with self-reported Caucasian donors included 65% to 90% of the 398 genotyped donors. The study aimed to test whether signatures of past pathogen exposure could be identified by cataloging public T cell receptors. The T cell repertoires of several hundred subjects were profiled by immunosequencing and related to cytomegalovirus serostatus. In addition to the first cohort of roughly 700 subjects, a separate validation cohort of approximately 110 different subjects was used. To predict cytomegalovirus infection status, the study brought together high-throughput TCR immunosequencing, statistical association of individual TCRs with disease status, and machine learning. A later analysis re-examined previously published TCR beta repertoires from more than 550 donors and added high-resolution HLA genotyping to investigate patterns of TCR occurrence. Rather than using new phenotypic data, the later analysis identified candidate immune exposures from TCR beta sequences and from how often those sequences occurred across donors. An earlier analysis of approximately 500 of the donors applied high-throughput TCR beta sequencing to assess whether each TCR beta V gene segment acted as functional or pseudogenic. Donor age, sex, ethnicity and CMV serostatus were collected together with the repertoire data. Genome-wide SNP genotypes for about 65% of the roughly 700 donors were used in a later genetic analysis, which treated that subset as a discovery cohort. Every repertoire in the discovery cohort had been generated on one and the same sequencing platform. HLA typing covered class I and class II loci at four-digit resolution. Typing coverage differed by locus: A, B, C, DRB1 and DQB1 were typed in about 620-630 donors, DQA1 in about 550, DPA1 in 600 to 610, and DPB1 in 400 to 480. A few DR-DQ haplotypes were handled as single units for association and clustering because linkage in the cohort was strong. Among 350 to 400 genotyped donors of the cohort, an average of about 240,000 unique TCR beta nucleotide sequences were sequenced per donor, around 20% of them non-productive.

The germline V gene gives CDR1 as SGHDN and CDR2 as FVKESK. Including the terminal cysteine and phenylalanine, the CDR3 comprises 17 residues. Here the CDR3 DNA is all that survives: 51 bases in frame from base 1. V drops 0 bases and J drops 5 bases, leaving 20 bases in between. The library was produced with the immunoSEQ multiplex PCR assay. A mixture of 60 forward primers for TCR Vbeta segments and 13 reverse primers for TCR Jbeta segments was used in the multiplex PCR. A multiplex PCR assay on genomic DNA amplified the CDR3 region of rearranged TCR beta genes. Amplified TCR beta libraries were sequenced as 87-base-pair reads on the Illumina HiSeq System. From the authors' description of their analysis: A later analysis tallied tens of millions of unique TCR beta chains across the 660 or so repertoires, and around 12 million of those chains were shared by two or more donors. To remove PCR and sequencing errors, raw reads were error-corrected and collapsed into unique sequences using a nearest-neighbor algorithm that merged closely related sequences. V, D and J gene segments were assigned by aligning CDR3 sequences to IMGT reference sequences. Each retained sequence needed at least a six-nucleotide match to both a V gene segment and a J gene segment. A rearrangement was called productive if the CDR3 had no stop codons and remained in frame with V and J, and every other rearrangement was called non-productive. Following IMGT convention, CDR3 was defined as the stretch from the second conserved V-encoded cysteine up to the conserved J-encoded phenylalanine. Sequences without an unambiguous match to a single V gene segment were excluded from the earlier analysis of 587 of the donors. In an earlier analysis of around 600 of the donors, V segments were called functional above 56.7% productive rearrangements and were called segregating when the between-donor standard deviation exceeded 5%. A statistical classification framework was built to diagnose cytomegalovirus status from the catalog of TCR beta chain sequences. V and J gene assignment, in a later analysis, came from comparing TCR nucleotide sequences with IMGT/GENE-DB human TR gene sequences. In a later analysis, CDR3 sequences and most-parsimonious VDJ recombination scenarios were assigned using the TCRdist pipeline. In a later analysis, every TCR beta chain was defined by the combination of its CDR3 amino acid sequence and its V-gene family, and reads without a unique V-gene family were dropped. A later analysis removed roughly 590 highly shared, low-generation-probability nucleotide sequences to deal with suspected cross-contamination and a sequencing artifact. A later analysis calculated a clonal expansion index for each public chain from normalized within-repertoire ranks of inferred template counts. In a later analysis, generation probabilities were computed using a VDJ recombination model fitted to out-of-frame rearrangements, and the results were checked against IGoR. In a later analysis, hypergeometric tests were used to score TCR-TCR, TCR-HLA and TCR-CMV co-occurrence, with a repertoire-size bias correction applied to TCR pairs. A later analysis estimated false discovery rates by permuting HLA or CMV assignments 20 times. In a later analysis, co-occurring TCRs were grouped using DBSCAN, with TCRdist sequence similarity added in when clustering inside HLA-allele-positive subsets. Repertoires with fewer than 30,000 or more than 120,000 public chains were left out of co-occurrence clustering, as were about 5 repertoires with anomalous nucleotide sharing. Here the immuneACCESS table is served through TCRdb, limited to in-frame sequences with V and J called. Missing clones are a known gap in these copies; in checked studies unresolved V genes cover under half, and the rest lacks a known reason. D and trimming were read from the DNA, whereas the V and J calls and clone size are those reported in that table. This sample has more than 70,000 clones in its table, and over 75% of those were observed once. Under 2.5% of the sample rests with the top ten.

The cohort comprised around 690 healthy bone marrow donors. At the time of sampling, all cohort members were nominally healthy, though unrecorded immune exposures were likely present. The donor tested CMV seronegative, placing the donor among the 300 to 450 seronegative members of the cohort. A peripheral blood sample was provided by each donor, and peripheral blood mononuclear cells were used for TCR beta sequencing. The Qiagen DNeasy Blood Extraction Kit was used to extract genomic DNA from the blood cell samples. General findings and caveats noted by the study authors: In both the original and validation cohorts, the classifier was reported to diagnose cytomegalovirus status with high specificity and sensitivity. Most TCR sequences were observed very rarely across donors, whereas some public TCRs were present in many individuals. In a later genetic analysis, a missense DCLRE1C variant was associated with V-gene and J-gene trimming of TCR beta chains, and the association was replicated in an independent cohort. Because counts were too low, 15 to 20 rarely observed V segments, including chromosome 9 orphons, were excluded from the earlier analysis of fewer than 650 of the donors. A later analysis found that HLA-associated TCR beta chains were more clonally expanded and had lower generation probabilities than equally common non-associated chains. Linkage disequilibrium might explain the correlated functional status among segregating V segments, but an unknown experimental factor could not be excluded. In an earlier analysis of about 550 of the donors, most TCR beta V segments were observed in productive rearrangements about 90% or about 30% of the time, broadly matching IMGT annotations. The presence/absence analyses assumed that sequencing depth was roughly uniform across donors, and that assumption may not be true. In a later analysis, several top co-occurrence clusters were reported to appear linked to parvovirus B19, influenza, CMV and Epstein-Barr virus. A later genetic analysis reported fewer N-insertions in productive TCRs among donors in an Asian-associated ancestry cluster than the roughly 670-donor mean. The study listed 164 TCR beta chains as associated with cytomegalovirus. Immune exposure information for the cohort was limited to CMV serostatus. According to a later analysis, TCR association rates differed among HLA loci, with DRB1 alleles showing the most associated TCRs and HLA-C alleles showing the fewest. Most CMV-associated TCR beta chains appeared to be HLA-restricted in a later analysis, and the HLA associations seemed to be driven largely by CMV exposure. A further reported finding was that TCR beta sequences accurately predicted the HLA-A and HLA-B alleles for most subjects in the first cohort. When HLA alleles, especially DR and DQ, strongly co-occurred, TCR associations were difficult to assign to individual alleles. Because HLA typing was unavailable for some donors at each locus, only the typed subset was used in association tests. In this cohort, only TCR beta chains were sequenced, and detectable features were limited by the absence of alpha or paired-chain data. According to the authors, the approach could potentially be generalized to other disease states and immunological phenotypes. In vitro tests confirmed that a few of the cytomegalovirus-associated TCR beta chains recognize cytomegalovirus antigens. The 87-base-pair reads could not distinguish some IMGT-functional V segments, including TRBV6-2 and TRBV6-3, so those segments were excluded. Specific HLA alleles were associated with 16,951 TCR beta sequences at a false discovery rate of 0.05 in a later analysis. A cluster of highly shared sequence variants was judged likely to be a technical artifact of the sequencing pipeline.

This receptor chain uses TRBV14 and TRBJ2-7; TRBD1 could be the D gene, as 6 bases match. The sample comprised PBMCs. This TCR was sampled from a boy aged 5-17 years in good health and CMV-seronegative. The CDR3 loop reads CASSQEFDRISVHEQYF. The DNA reads as follows: TGTGCCAGCAGCCAAGAATTTGACAGGATTTCCGTCCACGAGCAGTACTTC.